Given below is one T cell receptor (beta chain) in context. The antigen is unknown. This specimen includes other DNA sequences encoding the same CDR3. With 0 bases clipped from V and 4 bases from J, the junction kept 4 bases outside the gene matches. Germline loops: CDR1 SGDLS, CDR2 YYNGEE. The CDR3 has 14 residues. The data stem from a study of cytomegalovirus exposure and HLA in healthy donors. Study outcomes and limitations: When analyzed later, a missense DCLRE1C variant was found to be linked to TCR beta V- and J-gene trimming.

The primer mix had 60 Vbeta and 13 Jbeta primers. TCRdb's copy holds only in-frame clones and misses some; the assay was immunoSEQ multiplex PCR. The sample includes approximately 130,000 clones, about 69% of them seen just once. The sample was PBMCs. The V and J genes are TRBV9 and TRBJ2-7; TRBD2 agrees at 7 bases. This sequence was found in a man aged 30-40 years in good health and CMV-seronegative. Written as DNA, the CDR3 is TGTGCCAGCAGCGTAGGGCAGGGAGGGTACGAGCAGTACTTC. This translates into CASSVGQGGYEQYF.